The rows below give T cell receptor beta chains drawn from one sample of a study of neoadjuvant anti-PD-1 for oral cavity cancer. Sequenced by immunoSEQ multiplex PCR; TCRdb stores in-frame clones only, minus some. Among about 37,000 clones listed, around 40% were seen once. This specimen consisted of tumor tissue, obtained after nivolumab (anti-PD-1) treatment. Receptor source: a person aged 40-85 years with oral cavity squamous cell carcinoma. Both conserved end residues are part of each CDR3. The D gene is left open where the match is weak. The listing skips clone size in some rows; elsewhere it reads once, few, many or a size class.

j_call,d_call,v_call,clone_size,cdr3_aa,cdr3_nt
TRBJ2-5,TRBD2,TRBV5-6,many,CASSYAIGTSGNRETQYF,TGTGCCAGCAGCTACGCGATCGGGACTAGCGGGAATCGGGAGACCCAGTACTTC
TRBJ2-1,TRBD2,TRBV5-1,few,CASSDSGVQDSEQFF,TGCGCCAGCTCGGATAGCGGGGTCCAGGATTCGGAGCAGTTCTTC
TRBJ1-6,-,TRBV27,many,CASSLRAGDNSPLHF,TGTGCCAGCAGTTTGCGCGCAGGAGATAATTCACCCCTCCACTTT
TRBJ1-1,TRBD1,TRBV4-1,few,CASSALGQLNTEAFF,TGCGCCAGCAGCGCACTGGGACAGTTAAACACTGAAGCTTTCTTT
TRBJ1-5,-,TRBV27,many,CASSSQGRQPQHF,TGTGCCAGCAGTTCACAGGGTCGGCAGCCCCAGCATTTT
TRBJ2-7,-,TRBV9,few,CASSDGPSYEQYF,TGTGCCAGCAGCGATGGGCCCAGCTACGAGCAGTACTTC
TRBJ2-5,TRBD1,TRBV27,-,CAIGTGGQTQYF,TGTGCCATCGGGACAGGTGGACAGACCCAGTACTTC
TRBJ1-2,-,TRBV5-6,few,CASSLPVLGGYTF,TGTGCCAGCAGCCTCCCAGTGTTAGGGGGCTACACCTTC
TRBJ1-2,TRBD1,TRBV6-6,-,CASIGTGSAYGYTF,TGTGCCAGCATCGGGACAGGGAGCGCCTATGGCTACACCTTC
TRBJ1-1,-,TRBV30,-,CAWSPMGDLEAFF,TGTGCCTGGAGTCCTATGGGGGATCTTGAAGCTTTCTTT
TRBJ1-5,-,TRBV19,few,CAHRDTREGQPQHF,TGTGCACACCGGGACACACGGGAAGGGCAGCCCCAGCATTTT
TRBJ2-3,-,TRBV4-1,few,CASSQVSSSRTDTQYF,TGCGCCAGCAGCCAAGTGTCTAGCAGTCGGACAGATACGCAGTATTTT
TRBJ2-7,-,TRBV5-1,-,CASSLGTTSMGEQYF,TGCGCCAGCAGCTTGGGGACAACCAGTATGGGGGAGCAGTACTTC
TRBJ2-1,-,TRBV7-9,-,CASSLAFLGNEQFF,TGTGCCAGCAGCTTAGCGTTTTTAGGTAATGAGCAGTTCTTC
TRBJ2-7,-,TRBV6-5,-,CASSPGTYEQYF,TGTGCCAGCAGTCCAGGGACCTACGAGCAGTACTTC
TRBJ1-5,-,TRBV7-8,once,CASSLGRGVPSFIPQHF,TGTGCCAGCAGCTTAGGCCGAGGGGTCCCCTCGTTCATACCCCAGCATTTT
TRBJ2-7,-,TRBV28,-,CATRGIYEQYF,TGTGCCACCAGGGGAATATACGAGCAGTACTTC
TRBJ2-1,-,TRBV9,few,CASSRSTYNEQFF,TGTGCCAGCAGCCGTTCTACCTACAATGAGCAGTTCTTC
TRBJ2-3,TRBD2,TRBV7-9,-,CASRGTSGFTDTQYF,TGTGCCAGCAGGGGGACTAGCGGTTTCACAGATACGCAGTATTTT
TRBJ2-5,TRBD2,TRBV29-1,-,CSALLAADQQTQYF,TGCAGCGCCCTACTAGCGGCAGACCAGCAGACCCAGTACTTC